The clone carrying this TCR beta chain has ten or more counts. No antigen is known for it. This CDR3 spans 16 amino acids. Germline V gives CDR1 WSHSY, CDR2 SAAADI. The V and J ends lost 5 bases and 0 bases, in that order; junction bases with no gene match: 8. This sample was included in a study of response to subunit inactivated influenza vaccine. Study results and limitations: It was suggested by the authors that few new T cells are recruited by each seasonal influenza vaccination.

Via MiXCR, TCRdb re-called the RT-PCR reads, giving one row per CDR3 protein. The sample lists around 530,000 distinct CDR3 sequences, 16% occurring once. The rearrangement uses TRBV10-2 and TRBJ2-7, with 9 bases lining up with TRBD2. The source was CD4+ T cells sorted from PBMCs, collected 23 months after vaccination. The sequence came from a man between 50 and 69 years old who received an inactivated influenza vaccine. CDR3 protein: CASSRDGTSSSYEQYF. As DNA, the CDR3 is TGCGCCAGCAGTCGAGATGGGACTAGCTCCTCCTACGAGCAGTACTTC.